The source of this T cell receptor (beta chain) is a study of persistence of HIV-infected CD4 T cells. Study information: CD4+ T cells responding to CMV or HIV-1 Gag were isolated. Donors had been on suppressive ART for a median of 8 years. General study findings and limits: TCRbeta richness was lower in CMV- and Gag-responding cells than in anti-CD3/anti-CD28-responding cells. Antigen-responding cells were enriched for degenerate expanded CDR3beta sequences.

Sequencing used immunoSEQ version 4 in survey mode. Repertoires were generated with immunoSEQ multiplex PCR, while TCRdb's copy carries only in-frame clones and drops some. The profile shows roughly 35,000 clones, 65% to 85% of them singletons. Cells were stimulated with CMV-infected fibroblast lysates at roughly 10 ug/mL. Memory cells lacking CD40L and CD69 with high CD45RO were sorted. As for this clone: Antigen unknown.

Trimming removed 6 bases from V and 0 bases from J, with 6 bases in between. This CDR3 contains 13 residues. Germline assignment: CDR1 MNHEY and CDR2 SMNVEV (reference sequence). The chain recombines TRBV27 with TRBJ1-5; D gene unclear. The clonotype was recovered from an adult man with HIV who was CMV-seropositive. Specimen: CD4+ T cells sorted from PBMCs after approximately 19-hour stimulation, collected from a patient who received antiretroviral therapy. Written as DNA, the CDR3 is TGTGCCAGCAGCTTACTTAGCAATCAGCCCCAGCATTTT. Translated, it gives CASSLLSNQPQHF.